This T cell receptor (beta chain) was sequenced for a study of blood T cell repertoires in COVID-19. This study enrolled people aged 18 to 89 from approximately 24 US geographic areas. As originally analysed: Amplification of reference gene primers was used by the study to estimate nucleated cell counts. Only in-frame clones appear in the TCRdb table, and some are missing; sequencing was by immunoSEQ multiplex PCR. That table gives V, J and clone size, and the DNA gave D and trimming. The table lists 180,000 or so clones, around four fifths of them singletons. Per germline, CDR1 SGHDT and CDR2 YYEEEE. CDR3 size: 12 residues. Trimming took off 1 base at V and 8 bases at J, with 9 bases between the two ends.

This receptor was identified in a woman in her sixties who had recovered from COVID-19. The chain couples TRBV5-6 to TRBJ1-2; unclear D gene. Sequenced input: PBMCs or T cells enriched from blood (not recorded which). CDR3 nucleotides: TGTGCCAGCAGCTTGTCCGGGTACGGCTACACCTTC. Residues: CASSLSGYGYTF.